The clone carrying this T cell receptor beta chain was observed a few times. Its antigen remains unknown. The data were taken from a study of tumor-infiltrating lymphocytes in primary liver carcinoma. The tissue used was unsorted bulk material of about 19-33 mg. RNA and DNA were co-extracted from it with the AllPrep DNA/RNA mini kit. Every tumor specimen contained over 85% viable tumor cells. Trimming left V 1 base short and J 5 bases short, with 6 bases between. This CDR3 region has 13 residues. Germline V gene sequence: CDR1 SGHVS, CDR2 FQNEAQ. The investigators made TCR beta cDNA from approximately 0.5 ug total RNA, using a constant-region primer. Investigators got TCR beta libraries out of three nested multiplex PCR rounds, done with slightly modified ARM-PCR. The two initial PCR rounds, around 10 cycles each, used TRBV1-TRBV30 forward and C-beta reverse primers. TCRdb re-analysed the multiplex PCR reads in MiXCR, keeping a single row per CDR3 protein. The sample shows about 78,000 distinct CDR3 sequences, 71% of them seen only once.

Points from the study as a whole: Researchers found tumor-adjacent and tumor-blood pairs overlapped less than tumor region pairs. Appearing in all five tumor regions was true of only about 7-24% of top clones. Significantly larger top-250-clone fractions were found in tumors than in blood (p = 0.039).

The sequence was collected from a woman aged 55 to 70 with primary liver carcinoma and hepatitis B virus infection. What was sequenced was liver tumor tissue from sampling region 4. The sample's subset: tumor region T4, right-lateral pole. J is TRBJ1-5 and V is TRBV7-8; no clear D gene. This CDR3 reads CASSLVYDQPQHF. The DNA for the CDR3 is TGTGCCAGCAGCTTAGTTTACGATCAGCCCCAGCATTTT.